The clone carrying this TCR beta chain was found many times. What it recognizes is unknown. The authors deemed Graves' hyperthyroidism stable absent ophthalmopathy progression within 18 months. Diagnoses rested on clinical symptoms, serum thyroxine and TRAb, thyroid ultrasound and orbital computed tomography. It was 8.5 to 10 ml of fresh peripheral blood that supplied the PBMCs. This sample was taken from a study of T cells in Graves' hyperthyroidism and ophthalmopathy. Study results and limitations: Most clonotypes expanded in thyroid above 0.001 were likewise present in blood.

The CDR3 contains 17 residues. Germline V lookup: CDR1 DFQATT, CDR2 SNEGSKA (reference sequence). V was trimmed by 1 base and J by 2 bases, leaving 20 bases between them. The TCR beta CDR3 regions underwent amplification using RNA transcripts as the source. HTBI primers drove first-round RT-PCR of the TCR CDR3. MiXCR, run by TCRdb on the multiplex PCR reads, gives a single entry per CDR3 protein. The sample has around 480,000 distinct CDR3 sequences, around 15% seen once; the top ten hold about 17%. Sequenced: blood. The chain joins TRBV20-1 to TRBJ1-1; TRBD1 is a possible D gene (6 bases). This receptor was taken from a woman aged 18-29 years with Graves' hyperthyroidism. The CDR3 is CSARGRAGARINTEAFF. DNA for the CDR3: TGCAGTGCTAGAGGAAGGGCAGGGGCCCGGATTAACACTGAAGCTTTCTTT.